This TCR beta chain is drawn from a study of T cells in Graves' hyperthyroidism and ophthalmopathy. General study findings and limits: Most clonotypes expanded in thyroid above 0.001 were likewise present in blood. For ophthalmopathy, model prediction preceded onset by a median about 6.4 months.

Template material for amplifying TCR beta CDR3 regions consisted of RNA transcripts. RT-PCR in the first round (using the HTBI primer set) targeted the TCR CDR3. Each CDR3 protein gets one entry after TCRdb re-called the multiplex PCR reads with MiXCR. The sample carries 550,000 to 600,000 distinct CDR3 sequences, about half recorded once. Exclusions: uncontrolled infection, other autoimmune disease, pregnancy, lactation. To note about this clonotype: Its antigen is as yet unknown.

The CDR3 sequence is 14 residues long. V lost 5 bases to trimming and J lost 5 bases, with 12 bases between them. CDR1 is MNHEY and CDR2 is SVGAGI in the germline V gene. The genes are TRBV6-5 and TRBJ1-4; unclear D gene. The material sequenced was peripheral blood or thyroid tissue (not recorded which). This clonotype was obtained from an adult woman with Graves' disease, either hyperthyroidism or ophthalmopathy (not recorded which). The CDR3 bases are TGTGCCAGCAGTACCCCGGGGATAAATGAAAAACTGTTTTTT. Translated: CASSTPGINEKLFF.